This T cell receptor beta chain is from a study of T cell responses to AZD1222 COVID-19 vaccine. As for this clone: As yet, its antigen is unknown.

Assay used: immunoSEQ multiplex PCR; TCRdb lists only in-frame clones, some missing. The sample shows 95,000 to 110,000 clones, around 91% of them seen only once. Germline lookup yields CDR1 SGHTA and CDR2 FQGNSA. The CDR3 is 14 amino acids. The V and J ends lost 2 bases and 6 bases respectively, with 11 bases between them. Broader study findings: Every sample of the repertoires postdated the peak T cell response.

Sequences were derived from peripheral blood, sampled on day 0 of AZD1222 vaccination. The clonotype comes from an adult in good health. The chain carries TRBV7-2 and TRBJ1-5; D not resolved. The CDR3 DNA is TGTGCCAGCAGCTTATTGGAAGGTCCTCAGCCCCAGCATTTT. It specifies CASSLLEGPQPQHF. The whole variable domain, filled in from reference TRBV7-2 and TRBJ1-5, reads GAGVSQSPSNKVTEKGKDVELRCDPISGHTALYWYRQSLGQGLEFLIYFQGNSAPDKSGLPSDRFSAERTGGSVSTLTIQRTQQEDSAVYLCASSLLEGPQPQHFGDGTRLSIL.